A single sample is the source of the 32 T cell receptor beta chains below, sequenced in a study of early T cells in non-severe SARS-CoV-2 infection. TCRdb passed the 5' RACE reads through MiXCR, listing each CDR3 protein once. The table includes fewer than 100,000 distinct CDR3 sequences, about 6% detected once. The sequencing input was whole blood. The receptors come from an adult who was a healthcare worker with PCR-confirmed SARS-CoV-2 infection or an uninfected control (not recorded which).

This sequence joins TRBV12-3 or TRBV12-4 and TRBJ1-3; D is unresolved. Trimming took 3 bases from V and 1 from J, leaving 19 bases between them. This CDR3 is 18 amino acids long. The CDR3 DNA is TGTGCCAGCAGTTTTTATCGGGCAGGCAGAAGGTCTGGAAACACCATATATTTT. It translates to CASSFYRAGRRSGNTIYF.

This clonotype turned up a few times. The chain recombines TRBV7-2 with TRBJ1-5; no firm D call. The CDR3 length is 13 residues. The germline V gene has CDR1 SGHTA and CDR2 FQGNSA. V was shortened by 5 bases and J by 4 bases, with 9 bases between the two germline ends. The CDR3 is CASSRQRNQPQHF. In DNA, the CDR3 is TGTGCCAGCAGCCGCCAAAGAAATCAGCCCCAGCATTTT.

In its sample, this clonotype was seen many times. CDR3 residues: CSARDGETQYF. DNA of the CDR3: TGCAGTGCTAGAGATGGAGAGACCCAGTACTTC. The rearrangement uses TRBV20-1 and TRBJ2-5, with D unclear. CDR1 and CDR2 from the germline V gene are DFQATT and SNEGSKA (reference sequence). Trimming left V 0 bases short and J 4 bases short, with 3 bases between. There are 11 residues in the CDR3.

At least ten counts were recorded for this clonotype. J is TRBJ2-1 and V is TRBV29-1; TRBD2 might be the D (5 bases). Trimming shortened V by 8 bases and J by 0 bases, and 14 bases separated the two germline ends. Germline V gene lookup returns CDR1 SQVTM and CDR2 ANQGSEA. The length of the CDR3 is 14 residues. This chain's CDR3 is CSTTGFSSYNEQFF. CDR3 nucleotides: TGCAGCACAACGGGGTTCAGCTCCTACAATGAGCAGTTCTTC.

The sample holds a few counts of this clonotype. V and J are TRBV19 and TRBJ2-7; TRBD1 is a possible D gene (6 bases). Trimming took off 5 bases at V and 3 bases at J, with 17 bases between the two ends. In germline, CDR1 is LNHDA, CDR2 SQIVND (reference sequence). This CDR3 spans 15 amino acids. The CDR3 region is CASSETPGQGYEQYF. The CDR3, as DNA: TGTGCCAGTAGTGAAACCCCGGGACAAGGCTACGAGCAGTACTTC. Based on the CDR3 plus reference TRBV19 and TRBJ2-7, the full variable domain is DGGITQSPKYLFRKEGQNVTLSCEQNLNHDAMYWYRQDPGQGLRLIYYSQIVNDFQKGDIAEGYSVSREKKESFPLTVTSAQKNPTAFYLCASSETPGQGYEQYFGPGTRLTVT.

At least ten counts were recorded for this clonotype. The chain recombines TRBV7-9 with TRBJ2-3, with D possibly being TRBD1 or TRBD2 (5 bases each). V was shortened by 4 bases and J by 0 bases, with 17 bases between the two germline ends. This CDR3 spans 17 amino acids. Germline V gives CDR1 SEHNR, CDR2 FQNEAQ (reference sequence). CDR3: CASSSGTRQTSTDTQYF. In nucleotides, the CDR3 is TGTGCCAGCAGCTCCGGGACCAGGCAGACTAGCACAGATACGCAGTATTTT.

This clonotype has a handful of counts. The chain uses TRBV12-3 or TRBV12-4 and TRBJ2-2; D call uncertain. This CDR3 contains 14 residues. V was clipped by 0 bases and J by 9 bases, with 11 bases between them. CDR3: CASSLALGLRELFF. The CDR3 nucleotides are TGTGCCAGCAGTTTAGCCCTAGGGCTTCGGGAGCTGTTTTTT.

This clonotype was found many times. The V gene is TRBV7-9, the J gene TRBJ2-3; TRBD1 matches 7 bases. Unmatched junction bases numbered 5, after V lost 2 bases and J lost 0 bases. The CDR3 is 16 residues long. Germline V gene sequence: CDR1 SEHNR, CDR2 FQNEAQ (reference sequence). CDR3 DNA: TGTGCCAGCAGCTTATACGGGACAGCTAGCACAGATACGCAGTATTTT. The encoded protein is CASSLYGTASTDTQYF. Based on the CDR3 plus reference TRBV7-9 and TRBJ2-3, the full variable domain is DTGVSQNPRHKITKRGQNVTFRCDPISEHNRLYWYRQTLGQGPEFLTYFQNEAQLEKSRLLSDRFSAERPKGSFSTLEIQRTEQGDSAMYLCASSLYGTASTDTQYFGPGTRLTVL.

This clonotype was counted only a few times. This chain uses TRBV20-1 with TRBJ2-1; 9 positions agree with TRBD2. This CDR3 contains 14 residues. Per germline, CDR1 DFQATT and CDR2 SNEGSKA (reference sequence). V was clipped by 2 bases and J by 4 bases; unmatched bases: 3. This CDR3 reads CSARQLAGYNEQFF. The DNA for the CDR3 is TGCAGTGCTAGACAGCTAGCGGGATACAATGAGCAGTTCTTC.

This clonotype was seen a few times. V gene TRBV5-1 combines with J gene TRBJ1-6; perhaps TRBD1 as D (5 bases). The CDR3 is 13 amino acids. The ends were cut back, 4 bases at V and 7 bases at J, with 9 bases in the middle. The germline V gene has CDR1 SGHRS and CDR2 YFSETQ. CDR3 sequence (DNA): TGCGCCAGCAGCACGACAGCAAATTCACCCCTCCACTTT. Translated: CASSTTANSPLHF.

This chain links TRBV5-1 with TRBJ2-7; D tentatively reads TRBD1 or TRBD2 (5 bases each). Germline loops: CDR1 SGHRS, CDR2 YFSETQ. Between the trimmed V and J ends, which lost 4 bases and 1 base, there was a span of 21 bases. The CDR3 spans 17 residues. Here the CDR3 reads CASSLLPRDGPSYEQYF. The CDR3 nucleotides are TGCGCCAGCAGCCTTTTGCCACGGGACGGTCCGTCCTACGAGCAGTACTTC.

This clonotype was seen a handful of times. The chain joins TRBV6-2 or TRBV6-3 to TRBJ2-1; 11 positions match TRBD2. The CDR3 extends over 18 amino acids. Germline V gene lookup returns CDR1 MNHEY and CDR2 SVGEGT. With V trimmed by 10 bases and J by 0 bases, 14 bases remained unmatched. The CDR3 reads CAISPGLAERSSYNEQFF. The CDR3 DNA reads as TGTGCCATCTCACCGGGACTAGCGGAAAGGAGCTCCTACAATGAGCAGTTCTTC.

This clonotype was seen more than once but under ten times. This chain links TRBV19 with TRBJ2-1, with 7 bases matching TRBD2. Germline CDR1 is LNHDA and CDR2 is SQIVND (reference sequence). Trimming removed 11 bases from V and 3 bases from J; junction bases left unmatched: 4. The CDR3 covers 12 residues. CDR3 region: CACREGYNEQFF. In DNA, the CDR3 is TGTGCCTGCAGGGAGGGCTACAATGAGCAGTTCTTC. Supplemented by reference TRBV19 and TRBJ2-1, the full variable domain reads DGGITQSPKYLFRKEGQNVTLSCEQNLNHDAMYWYRQDPGQGLRLIYYSQIVNDFQKGDIAEGYSVSREKKESFPLTVTSAQKNPTAFYLCACREGYNEQFFGPGTRLTVL.

This clonotype was counted many times. CDR3 protein: CASTPSFGGPQHF. Written as DNA, the CDR3 is TGCGCCAGCACCCCCTCCTTTGGTGGACCCCAGCATTTT. The chain carries TRBV10-2 and TRBJ1-5; no definite D call. V lost 7 bases to trimming and J lost 10 bases, with 17 bases between them. Per the germline V gene, CDR1 is WSHSY and CDR2 is SAAADI. This CDR3 spans 13 amino acids.

This clonotype was seen a few times. V usage is TRBV4-3 and J usage is TRBJ2-1; 12 bases agree with TRBD2. From germline, CDR1 is LGHNA and CDR2 YSLEER. The CDR3 totals 15 residues. Trimming removed 4 bases from V and 8 bases from J; junction bases left unmatched: 6. In DNA, the CDR3 is TGCGCCAGCAGCCTTGGACTAGCGGGAAAGGATGAGCAGTTCTTC. Protein product: CASSLGLAGKDEQFF.

This clonotype has a count of ten or more. The chain uses TRBV10-3 and TRBJ2-7; D is undetermined. This CDR3 is 10 amino acids long. V shed 8 bases and J shed 4 bases, with 6 bases lying between them. Germline V lookup: CDR1 ENHRY, CDR2 SYGVKD. Written as DNA, the CDR3 is TGTGCCATCGGAAATTACGAGCAGTACTTC. Its protein product is CAIGNYEQYF.

V and J are TRBV4-1 and TRBJ2-1, with D perhaps TRBD2 (6 bases). The CDR3 runs 15 residues. Trimming pared 4 bases from V and 4 bases from J, leaving 14 bases between. Germline CDR1 is MGHRA and CDR2 is YSYEKL. The CDR3 reads CASSPLASAYNEQFF. The CDR3 nucleotides read TGCGCCAGCAGCCCCCTGGCTAGCGCTTACAATGAGCAGTTCTTC.

The chain combines TRBV7-2 with TRBJ1-3; D unclear. Looked up from germline, CDR1 is SGHTA and CDR2 is FQGNSA. The CDR3 is made up of 15 amino acids. V lost 4 bases and J lost 3, with 13 bases in between. The CDR3 DNA sequence: TGTGCCAGCAGCTCCGACGGGTCAATTGGAAACACCATATATTTT. Its protein is CASSSDGSIGNTIYF.

This clonotype was counted only a few times. The J gene is TRBJ2-1, the V gene TRBV5-4; D is possibly TRBD1 or TRBD2 (5 bases each). Deletions cut 7 bases from V and 4 bases from J, with 21 bases between. The CDR3 has 16 amino acids. Per germline, CDR1 SGHNT and CDR2 YYREEE (reference sequence). As DNA, the CDR3 is TGTGCCAGCCTAGAAACCGGGACGGGCATGTACAATGAGCAGTTCTTC. Translating gives CASLETGTGMYNEQFF.

This clonotype was seen repeatedly, ten times or more. The chain links TRBV27 to TRBJ1-2; TRBD1 agrees at 7 bases. V lost 4 bases, J lost 7 bases, and 9 bases stayed unmatched. Germline V CDR1 and CDR2: MNHEY, SMNVEV (reference sequence). The CDR3 has 14 amino acids. The CDR3: CASSSRGFRGGYTF. CDR3 nucleotides: TGTGCCAGCAGTTCCAGGGGGTTTCGAGGTGGCTACACCTTC.

The table lists this clonotype with a few counts. An end of the junction does not agree with germline; a read error may underlie this. The chain has TRBV30 and TRBJ1-3; D is undetermined. Per germline, CDR1 GTSNPN and CDR2 SVGIG (reference sequence). The CDR3 runs 13 residues. The CDR3 coding sequence is TGTGCCGGGAGATCGAGCTCTGGAAACACCATATATTTT. It codes for CAGRSSSGNTIYF. Variable domain in full (rest from reference TRBV30 and TRBJ1-3): SQTIHQWPATLVQPVGSPLSLECTVEGTSNPNLYWYRQAAGRGLQLLFYSVGIGQISSEVPQNLSASRPQDRQFILSSKKLLLSDSGFYLCAGRSSSGNTIYFGEGSWLTVV.

The rearrangement uses TRBV2 and TRBJ2-7; 10 bases agree with TRBD1. CDR3 size: 18 residues. V dropped 0 bases and J dropped 1; count of bases not matched to a gene: 9. Germline V lookup: CDR1 SNHLY, CDR2 FYNNEI. CDR3 nucleotides: TGTGCCAGCAGTGAAGCCCTTCCCGGGACAGGGGAATCCTACGAGCAGTACTTC. Its translation: CASSEALPGTGESYEQYF.

This clonotype was seen many times. The gene calls are TRBV7-2 and TRBJ2-1; tentatively, D is TRBD1 (5 bases). With 5 bases removed from V and 9 bases from J, the gap between germline ends came to 17 bases. The CDR3 runs to 14 residues. Germline V gene sequence: CDR1 SGHTA, CDR2 FQGNSA. In nucleotides, the CDR3 is TGTGCCAGCAGCCCCGGGCAGGGCTGGGGTGAGCAGTTCTTC. Translated: CASSPGQGWGEQFF.

There are a few counts of this clonotype. This CDR3 is CASSYSRADVSETQYF. CDR3 in DNA: TGTGCCAGCAGTTACTCTCGGGCGGATGTCAGTGAGACCCAGTACTTC. The rearrangement links TRBV6-2 or TRBV6-3 to TRBJ2-5; D gene uncertain. This CDR3 region has 16 residues. The V end was cut by 0 bases, the J end by 5 bases, with 16 bases between. Germline CDR1 is MNHEY and CDR2 is SVGEGT.

This clonotype was observed many times. The chain recombines TRBV7-8 with TRBJ1-2; D ambiguous. The CDR3 spans 13 residues. V gave up 5 bases and J gave up 4 bases, with 11 bases separating them. The germline V gene encodes CDR1 SGHVS and CDR2 FQNEAQ. Here the CDR3 reads CASSPDISYGYTF. For the CDR3, the DNA is TGTGCCAGCAGCCCAGACATTTCCTATGGCTACACCTTC.

This clonotype was found many times. The V call is TRBV29-1, the J call TRBJ2-3, with D hard to call. The CDR3 runs to 12 residues. The V and J ends lost 6 bases and 7 bases respectively, with 14 bases between them. Germline values: CDR1 SQVTM, CDR2 ANQGSEA. CDR3 coding DNA: TGCAGCGTGGAGCTGACACCGAATACGCAGTATTTT. Its protein is CSVELTPNTQYF.

This clonotype was seen at least ten times. The chain employs TRBV6-2 or TRBV6-3 and TRBJ1-6; D not resolved. Looked up from germline, CDR1 is MNHEY and CDR2 is SVGEGT. The CDR3 sequence is 16 residues long. Trimming left V 2 bases short and J 5 bases short, with 13 bases between. The chain's CDR3 is CASSYRLAAHNSPLHF. CDR3 sequence (DNA): TGTGCCAGCAGTTACCGACTCGCTGCCCATAATTCACCCCTCCACTTT.

The sample holds a few counts of this clonotype. The J gene is TRBJ2-3, the V gene TRBV6-5; 8 bases match TRBD2. CDR1 and CDR2 from the germline V gene are MNHEY and SVGAGI. This CDR3 is 15 amino acids long. V shed 2 bases and J 4 bases; nucleotides not matched to a gene: 5. The CDR3 loop is CASSYLAGGADTQYF. The CDR3 DNA follows: TGTGCCAGCAGTTACCTTGCGGGGGGTGCAGATACGCAGTATTTT.

This clonotype appeared a few times. The CDR3 DNA is TGTGCCAGCAGCTTAGCCAACGGGGAGGTGATGGGTTCACCCCTCCACTTT. This gives the protein CASSLANGEVMGSPLHF. The chain has TRBV7-2 and TRBJ1-6; D gene ambiguous. Germline values: CDR1 SGHTA, CDR2 FQGNSA. This CDR3 is 17 amino acids long. Trimming cost V 0 bases and J 9 bases, with 18 bases left between them.

The chain has TRBV18 and TRBJ2-7, with a possible D match to TRBD1 (5 bases). Trimming cost V 3 bases and J 5 bases, with 11 bases left between them. The germline gives CDR1 KGHSH, CDR2 LQKENI. The CDR3 covers 13 residues. Written as DNA, the CDR3 is TGTGCCAGCTCACCTAACCCAGGGAACGAGCAGTACTTC. Its translation is CASSPNPGNEQYF. The variable domain in full, with the rest retrieved from reference TRBV18 and TRBJ2-7, is NAGVMQNPRHLVRRRGQEARLRCSPMKGHSHVYWYRQLPEEGLKFMVYLQKENIIDESGMPKERFSAEFPKEGPSILRIQQVVRGDSAAYFCASSPNPGNEQYFGPGTRLTVT.

This clonotype was detected many times. The genes are TRBV12-3 or TRBV12-4 and TRBJ2-1, with 10 nucleotides matching TRBD2. V shed 3 bases and J 8 bases; nucleotides not matched to a gene: 13. The CDR3 has 17 amino acids. The CDR3 is CASSFEALAGFMDEQFF. DNA for the CDR3: TGTGCCAGCAGTTTCGAAGCACTAGCGGGATTTATGGATGAGCAGTTCTTC.

This clonotype showed up many times. The J gene is TRBJ1-5, the V gene TRBV6-6, with 8 nucleotides matching TRBD1. Trimming cost V 6 bases and J 3 bases; bases outside gene matches: 7. This CDR3 is built from 15 residues. The germline V gene encodes CDR1 MNHNY and CDR2 SVGAGI (reference sequence). In nucleotides, the CDR3 is TGTGCCAGCAGCCGACAGGGGAGTAACAATCAGCCCCAGCATTTT. Translating gives CASSRQGSNNQPQHF.